This T cell receptor beta chain was sequenced during a study of cytomegalovirus exposure and HLA in healthy donors. In the study overall: The approximately 120 million unique TCR beta sequences, from roughly 170 million T cells, were found by an earlier analysis.

This CDR3 has 13 residues. Germline V gives CDR1 MDHEN, CDR2 SYDVKM. Trimming cost V 6 bases and J 5 bases, with 13 bases left between them. Study outcomes and limitations: Follow-up analysis later connected one missense variant in DCLRE1C with trimming of TCR beta V- and J-genes. Common viral pathogens (according to a later analysis) appeared linked to several of the most significant clusters. Per a later analysis, about 17,000 TCR beta sequences showed association with HLA alleles at 0.05 false discovery rate.

This clone has only a few counts. Its antigen is not known. PCR amplification relied on 60 Vbeta primers (plus 13 Jbeta primers). Here immunoSEQ multiplex PCR was the method, and the copy in TCRdb shows in-frame clones only, minus some. Of 95,000 to 110,000 clones listed, about 80% were seen once; the top ten hold roughly 5.9%. J is TRBJ1-1 and V is TRBV28; a weak D match, TRBD1 (5 bases). Sequencing was carried out using PBMCs. This clonotype was sampled from a man aged 60 to 75 in good health and CMV-seropositive. CDR3 loop: CASRGGGVTEAFF. DNA of the CDR3: TGTGCCAGCAGGGGCGGGGGGGTTACTGAAGCTTTCTTT. Full variable domain (remainder filled in from reference TRBV28 and TRBJ1-1): DVKVTQSSRYLVKRTGEKVFLECVQDMDHENMFWYRQDPGLGLRLIYFSYDVKMKEKGDIPEGYSVSREKKERFSLILESASTNQTSMYLCASRGGGVTEAFFGQGTRLTVV.